This T cell receptor (beta chain) was recorded in a study of blood T cell repertoires in COVID-19. On the study more broadly: Samples representing acute and convalescent COVID-19 were sourced from the United States, Italy and Spain. Sample material is recorded as cDNA or gDNA derived from T cells, B-cell-depleted T cells, or PBMCs.

Source study methods: Nucleated cell counts were estimated from reference gene primer amplification. Method: immunoSEQ multiplex PCR; TCRdb's copy keeps in-frame clones and lacks some. V and J calls plus clone size are reproduced from that table; the DNA served to infer D and trimming. The sample records about 200,000 clones, around 84% being singletons. Germline CDR1 and CDR2: MNHEY and SVGEGT. This CDR3 has 18 amino acids. Trimming took 2 bases from V and 0 from J; bases not matched to a gene: 9. The specimen sequenced was peripheral blood. The receptor was derived from a woman aged 80 or older with acute or convalescent COVID-19. The genes are TRBV6-2 or TRBV6-3 and TRBJ2-3, with 9 nucleotides matching TRBD2. CDR3 region: CASSYSPTSGESTDTQYF. CDR3 in DNA: TGTGCCAGCAGTTACAGCCCGACTAGCGGAGAGAGCACAGATACGCAGTATTTT.